This T cell receptor (beta chain) was identified during a study of T cells expressing NK-cell markers. Study context: Sorted CD3+CD56+NKG2C+, CD3+CD56+NKG2C- and CD3+CD56-NKG2C+ T cells supplied TCR beta repertoires. Points from the study as a whole: Dominant NKG2C+ clonotypes were found to form roughly 1.0-7.5% of CD8+ T cells in six donors. The CD3+CD56-NKG2C+ fraction of several donors was also led by these clonotypes.

This CDR3 spans 14 amino acids. Germline CDR1 reads KGHDR; CDR2 reads SFDVKD. TCRdb reprocessed the 5' RACE reads, keeping one entry per CDR3 protein, no DNA. The clone table shows about 550,000 distinct CDR3 sequences, with the ten largest holding approximately 4%. To note about this clonotype: As yet, its antigen is unknown.

This receptor was identified in a man between 18 and 35 years old in good health. This chain uses TRBV24-1 with TRBJ2-1; there is no DNA to check the TCRdb D call of TRBD2. The specimen sequenced was blood T cells: a sorted CD56 or NKG2C T cell subset, CD4+ or CD8+ T cells, or bulk PBMC T cells (not recorded which). Here the CDR3 reads CATSFGSSYNEQFF.